The TCR beta chain described here comes from a study of blood T cell repertoires in COVID-19. On the study more broadly: Acute and convalescent COVID-19 specimens originated in the United States, Italy and Spain.

CDR1 and CDR2 (germline): LNHDA, SQIVND (reference sequence). V lost 4 bases to trimming and J lost 3 bases, with 10 bases between them. The CDR3 runs to 13 residues. As processed by the authors: Amplification of reference gene primers was used by the study to estimate nucleated cell counts. Generated by immunoSEQ multiplex PCR, the TCRdb table keeps only in-frame clones and is missing some. From that table come the V and J calls and clone size; the DNA was used to work out D and trimming. The table has around 200,000 clones, less than 90% seen once. This clone was seen only once. The TCR sequence derives from an older man with active or convalescent COVID-19. Material for sequencing was peripheral blood. The chain combines TRBV19 with TRBJ2-7; D is ambiguous. The CDR3 sequence: CASSTDTYYEQYF. The DNA for the CDR3 is TGTGCCAGTAGTACCGACACTTACTACGAGCAGTACTTC.